This entry features one T cell receptor (beta chain) sequence. This record comes from a study of T cell changes during pregnancy in multiple sclerosis. Repertoires were generated with immunoSEQ multiplex PCR, while TCRdb's copy carries only in-frame clones and drops some. Of 100,000 or so clones listed, under 95% were seen once; the top ten hold 0.99%. Germline V gene lookup returns CDR1 SEHNR and CDR2 FQNEAQ (reference sequence). The CDR3 spans 13 residues. V was cut by 8 bases and J by 1 base, with 11 bases left in between. This TCR was recovered from a female donor with multiple sclerosis, enrolled in a pregnancy study. Material: peripheral blood, obtained after pregnancy. The gene calls are TRBV7-9 and TRBJ1-1; D gene ambiguous. In DNA form, the CDR3 reads TGTGCCAGCCTAGCCCCCGGGAACACTGAAGCTTTCTTT. The encoded protein is CASLAPGNTEAFF.